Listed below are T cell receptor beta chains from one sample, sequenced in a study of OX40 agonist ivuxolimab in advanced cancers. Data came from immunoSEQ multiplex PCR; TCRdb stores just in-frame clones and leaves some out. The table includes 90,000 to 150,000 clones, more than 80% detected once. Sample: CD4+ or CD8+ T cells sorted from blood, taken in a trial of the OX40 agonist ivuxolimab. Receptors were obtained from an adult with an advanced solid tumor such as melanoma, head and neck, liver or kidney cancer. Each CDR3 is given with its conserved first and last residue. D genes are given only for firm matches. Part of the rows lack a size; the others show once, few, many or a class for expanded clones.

cdr3_nt: TGCGCCAGCAGCCAAGAGGGGGGGAAATTCACAGATACGCAGTATTTT
cdr3_aa: CASSQEGGKFTDTQYF
cdr3_length: 16
v_call: TRBV4-1
d_call: TRBD2
j_call: TRBJ2-3
clone_size: .

cdr3_nt: TGTGCCAGCAGTGGGGGGAGGCTATACGAGCAGTACTTC
cdr3_aa: CASSGGRLYEQYF
cdr3_length: 13
v_call: TRBV6-1
d_call: .
j_call: TRBJ2-7
clone_size: .

cdr3_nt: TGTGCCAGCAGCTTGGAAGGGACAGGGTCCCTAAGCGAGCAGTACTTC
cdr3_aa: CASSLEGTGSLSEQYF
cdr3_length: 16
v_call: TRBV11-3
d_call: TRBD1
j_call: TRBJ2-7
clone_size: few

cdr3_nt: TGTGCCTGGAGTGTCCCCCGCCCAAGCAATCAGCCCCAGCATTTT
cdr3_aa: CAWSVPRPSNQPQHF
cdr3_length: 15
v_call: TRBV30
d_call: .
j_call: TRBJ1-5
clone_size: .

cdr3_nt: TGTGCCAGCAGTCCTGGACAGGCGGGTTATGGCTACACCTTC
cdr3_aa: CASSPGQAGYGYTF
cdr3_length: 14
v_call: TRBV28
d_call: TRBD1
j_call: TRBJ1-2
clone_size: once

cdr3_nt: TGTGCCAGCTCACAGCTATTGACAGGGACCTACGAGCAGTACTTC
cdr3_aa: CASSQLLTGTYEQYF
cdr3_length: 15
v_call: TRBV18
d_call: TRBD1
j_call: TRBJ2-7
clone_size: .

cdr3_nt: TGTGCCAGCAGCTTAGATTCAAATACTGGGGGGTCCCGGGCTGAAGCTTTCTTT
cdr3_aa: CASSLDSNTGGSRAEAFF
cdr3_length: 18
v_call: TRBV7-2
d_call: .
j_call: TRBJ1-1
clone_size: .

cdr3_nt: TGTGCCAGCAGACCTCATATAGCGGGGCAAGAGACCCAGTACTTC
cdr3_aa: CASRPHIAGQETQYF
cdr3_length: 15
v_call: TRBV27
d_call: TRBD2
j_call: TRBJ2-5
clone_size: .

cdr3_nt: TGTGCCAGCAGCTTAGTTTTGACCGGCGAGCAGTACTTC
cdr3_aa: CASSLVLTGEQYF
cdr3_length: 13
v_call: TRBV7-2
d_call: .
j_call: TRBJ2-7
clone_size: once

cdr3_nt: TGTGCCAGCAGCTCTAGTGGGGGGATCACTGAAGCTTTCTTT
cdr3_aa: CASSSSGGITEAFF
cdr3_length: 14
v_call: TRBV7-2
d_call: .
j_call: TRBJ1-1
clone_size: .

cdr3_nt: TGTGCCAGCAGTGGAGGGACCCAGCCCCAGCATTTT
cdr3_aa: CASSGGTQPQHF
cdr3_length: 12
v_call: TRBV2
d_call: .
j_call: TRBJ1-5
clone_size: .